The rows below give T cell receptor beta chains drawn from one sample of a study of shared T cell receptors in the human thymus. The data were produced by immunoSEQ multiplex PCR, yet TCRdb's version contains in-frame clones alone and is incomplete. The sample holds almost 550,000 clones, 75% to 80% seen once. These data also featured in a second study, about human thymus T cells.

The sample comprised thymocytes. Receptors originate from a boy less than two years old with a congenital heart defect. The CDR3 runs from the conserved cysteine through the conserved F or W. A D gene is named only where the DNA matches it firmly. The size entry is marked missing in some rows and otherwise reads once, few, many or a size class.

v_call: TRBV7-2; clone_size: few; cdr3_length: 14; j_call: TRBJ2-7; d_call: TRBD1; cdr3_nt: TGTGCCAGCAGCAGATACAGGGGGGCCAACGAGCAGTACTTC; cdr3_aa: CASSRYRGANEQYF
v_call: TRBV6-1; clone_size: .; cdr3_length: 15; j_call: TRBJ2-5; d_call: .; cdr3_nt: TGTGCCAGCAGTGCCAATCTAGAATCCGTGGAGACCCAGTACTTC; cdr3_aa: CASSANLESVETQYF
v_call: TRBV15; clone_size: .; cdr3_length: 17; j_call: TRBJ2-5; d_call: TRBD1; cdr3_nt: TGTGCCACCAGCAGAGATCCTAAAGGACAGGGCCAAGAGACCCAGTACTTC; cdr3_aa: CATSRDPKGQGQETQYF
v_call: TRBV18; clone_size: .; cdr3_length: 16; j_call: TRBJ2-1; d_call: TRBD2; cdr3_nt: TGTGCCAGCTCCGCCCAAGCGGGGAGCTCCTACAATGAGCAGTTCTTC; cdr3_aa: CASSAQAGSSYNEQFF
v_call: TRBV27; clone_size: .; cdr3_length: 16; j_call: TRBJ2-7; d_call: TRBD2; cdr3_nt: TGTGCCAGCAGTTTACTAGCGGAGGGGACCCCCTACGAGCAGTACTTC; cdr3_aa: CASSLLAEGTPYEQYF
v_call: TRBV19; clone_size: .; cdr3_length: 16; j_call: TRBJ2-2; d_call: TRBD1; cdr3_nt: TGTGCCAGTAGTAGTCAGGGGGCGACTAGCACCGGGGAGCTGTTTTTT; cdr3_aa: CASSSQGATSTGELFF
v_call: TRBV7-9; clone_size: .; cdr3_length: 14; j_call: TRBJ2-5; d_call: TRBD2; cdr3_nt: TGTGCCAGCAGCCCACGGACTAGCCGTGAGACCCAGTACTTC; cdr3_aa: CASSPRTSRETQYF
v_call: TRBV15; clone_size: .; cdr3_length: 15; j_call: TRBJ2-3; d_call: .; cdr3_nt: TGTGCCACCAGCAGTCCGGGAGCCACGAAAGATACGCAGTATTTT; cdr3_aa: CATSSPGATKDTQYF
v_call: TRBV23-1; clone_size: .; cdr3_length: 15; j_call: TRBJ2-7; d_call: .; cdr3_nt: TGCGCCAGCAGTCAATCGCTGACACCCTCCTACGAGCAGTACTTC; cdr3_aa: CASSQSLTPSYEQYF
v_call: TRBV5-4; clone_size: .; cdr3_length: 19; j_call: TRBJ2-1; d_call: TRBD2; cdr3_nt: TGTGCCAGCAGCCTGTGGCGACTAGCGTACACCTCACCCTACAATGAGCAGTTCTTC; cdr3_aa: CASSLWRLAYTSPYNEQFF
v_call: TRBV6-5; clone_size: .; cdr3_length: 16; j_call: TRBJ2-5; d_call: TRBD1; cdr3_nt: TGTGCCAGCAGTTACGATTCCGGGACAGGGGGGCAGACCCAGTACTTC; cdr3_aa: CASSYDSGTGGQTQYF
v_call: TRBV19; clone_size: .; cdr3_length: 16; j_call: TRBJ1-4; d_call: .; cdr3_nt: TGTGCCAGTACCTCCTCCGGGACAAAAAAGGAGGAAAAACTGTTTTTT; cdr3_aa: CASTSSGTKKEEKLFF
v_call: TRBV5-6; clone_size: .; cdr3_length: 16; j_call: TRBJ2-5; d_call: .; cdr3_nt: TGTGCCAGCAGCGCTACGAACAGGGAATGCCAAGAGACCCAGTACTTC; cdr3_aa: CASSATNRECQETQYF
v_call: TRBV21-1; clone_size: .; cdr3_length: 14; j_call: TRBJ2-1; d_call: .; cdr3_nt: TGTGCCAGCATCCCGGGACTAGTATTTAATGAGCAGTTCTTC; cdr3_aa: CASIPGLVFNEQFF
v_call: TRBV10-2; clone_size: .; cdr3_length: 13; j_call: TRBJ2-5; d_call: TRBD2; cdr3_nt: TGCGCCAGCGGGAGGCTAGCGGAAGAGACCCAGTACTTC; cdr3_aa: CASGRLAEETQYF
v_call: TRBV30; clone_size: .; cdr3_length: 16; j_call: TRBJ2-3; d_call: TRBD2; cdr3_nt: TGTGCCTGGAGTGTCCGGACTAGCGGGATGACAGATACGCAGTATTTT; cdr3_aa: CAWSVRTSGMTDTQYF
v_call: TRBV7-6; clone_size: .; cdr3_length: 17; j_call: TRBJ1-1; d_call: .; cdr3_nt: TGTGCCAGCAGCACCCGTCCGGGAGGGTCTGAGGGGACTGAAGCTTTCTTT; cdr3_aa: CASSTRPGGSEGTEAFF
v_call: TRBV6-4; clone_size: .; cdr3_length: 14; j_call: TRBJ2-2; d_call: .; cdr3_nt: TGTGCCAGCAGTGACCGACAGTTTACCGGGGAGCTGTTTTTT; cdr3_aa: CASSDRQFTGELFF
v_call: TRBV27; clone_size: .; cdr3_length: 17; j_call: TRBJ1-4; d_call: .; cdr3_nt: TGTGCCAGCAGCCCTGGAGCATATCCCCGTTTTAATGAAAAACTGTTTTTT; cdr3_aa: CASSPGAYPRFNEKLFF
v_call: TRBV10-2; clone_size: .; cdr3_length: 14; j_call: TRBJ2-7; d_call: TRBD1; cdr3_nt: TGCGCCAGCAGGGGGACAGGGTCCCCCTACGAGCAGTACTTC; cdr3_aa: CASRGTGSPYEQYF
v_call: TRBV28; clone_size: few; cdr3_length: 15; j_call: TRBJ1-5; d_call: .; cdr3_nt: TGTGCCAGCAGTTTCTCGGGTCTCGGCAATCAGCCCCAGCATTTT; cdr3_aa: CASSFSGLGNQPQHF
v_call: TRBV14; clone_size: .; cdr3_length: 15; j_call: TRBJ2-7; d_call: .; cdr3_nt: TGTGCCAGCAGCCAAGATCTGGACACACCTAGCGAGCAGTACTTC; cdr3_aa: CASSQDLDTPSEQYF
v_call: TRBV10-1; clone_size: once; cdr3_length: 15; j_call: TRBJ2-1; d_call: TRBD2; cdr3_nt: TGCGCCAGCAGTGATGAGCGGGACCCGTACAATGAGCAGTTCTTC; cdr3_aa: CASSDERDPYNEQFF
v_call: TRBV6-1; clone_size: few; cdr3_length: 16; j_call: TRBJ2-3; d_call: TRBD1; cdr3_nt: TGTGCCAGCAGTGGACCGGGACAGGGGGCCCCAGATACGCAGTATTTT; cdr3_aa: CASSGPGQGAPDTQYF
v_call: TRBV5-1; clone_size: .; cdr3_length: 18; j_call: TRBJ2-3; d_call: .; cdr3_nt: TGCGCCAGCTGGCCCTCAGGGGGCGCTGGGACTAACACAGATACGCAGTATTTT; cdr3_aa: CASWPSGGAGTNTDTQYF
v_call: TRBV6-4; clone_size: .; cdr3_length: 17; j_call: TRBJ2-3; d_call: .; cdr3_nt: TGTGCCAGCAGTGTGACGGACAGTTCTGGAGGTGAAGATACGCAGTATTTT; cdr3_aa: CASSVTDSSGGEDTQYF
v_call: TRBV28; clone_size: .; cdr3_length: 14; j_call: TRBJ2-4; d_call: .; cdr3_nt: TGTGCCAGCAGTTTAGCGGTAACCAAAAACATTCAGTACTTC; cdr3_aa: CASSLAVTKNIQYF
v_call: TRBV7-2; clone_size: .; cdr3_length: 16; j_call: TRBJ2-3; d_call: .; cdr3_nt: TGTGCCAGCAGCTTTTTGGTGGGACTTGGGACAGATACGCAGTATTTT; cdr3_aa: CASSFLVGLGTDTQYF
v_call: TRBV6-1; clone_size: .; cdr3_length: 17; j_call: TRBJ2-4; d_call: .; cdr3_nt: TGTGCCAGCAGTGAATTGGTAGCGTGGGCAGCCAAAAACATTCAGTACTTC; cdr3_aa: CASSELVAWAAKNIQYF
v_call: TRBV7-9; clone_size: .; cdr3_length: 18; j_call: TRBJ2-3; d_call: TRBD1; cdr3_nt: TGTGCCAGCAGCCCCCAGGGGGTCGTTGGCTTTAGCACAGATACGCAGTATTTT; cdr3_aa: CASSPQGVVGFSTDTQYF
v_call: TRBV6-5; clone_size: .; cdr3_length: 15; j_call: TRBJ2-5; d_call: TRBD2; cdr3_nt: TGTGCCAGCAGTTACTCAGGCAGGGAGGGGGAGACCCAGTACTTC; cdr3_aa: CASSYSGREGETQYF
v_call: TRBV14; clone_size: .; cdr3_length: 15; j_call: TRBJ2-5; d_call: TRBD1; cdr3_nt: TGTGCCAGCAGCCCACCACAGGGGGCACAAGAGACCCAGTACTTC; cdr3_aa: CASSPPQGAQETQYF
v_call: TRBV29-1; clone_size: few; cdr3_length: 15; j_call: TRBJ2-7; d_call: TRBD2; cdr3_nt: TGCAGCGTTGAAGGGGTAGCGGGAGCCTCCTACGAGCAGTACTTC; cdr3_aa: CSVEGVAGASYEQYF
v_call: TRBV9; clone_size: .; cdr3_length: 15; j_call: TRBJ2-4; d_call: TRBD1; cdr3_nt: TGTGCCAGCAGCGCGACCGACAGGGTAGAAAACATTCAGTACTTC; cdr3_aa: CASSATDRVENIQYF
v_call: TRBV6-1; clone_size: .; cdr3_length: 15; j_call: TRBJ2-7; d_call: .; cdr3_nt: TGTGCCAGCAGTGTAAGACAGGGAGGCTCCTACGAGCAGTACTTC; cdr3_aa: CASSVRQGGSYEQYF
v_call: TRBV5-8; clone_size: .; cdr3_length: 18; j_call: TRBJ2-3; d_call: TRBD2; cdr3_nt: TGTGCCAGCAGCCGAGAGGAGAATCGCGGACTAGCGACTCTTACGCAGTATTTT; cdr3_aa: CASSREENRGLATLTQYF
v_call: TRBV7-9; clone_size: few; cdr3_length: 15; j_call: TRBJ2-2; d_call: .; cdr3_nt: TGTGCCAGCAGCTCGGACAGATCGAACACCGGGGAGCTGTTTTTT; cdr3_aa: CASSSDRSNTGELFF
v_call: TRBV28; clone_size: .; cdr3_length: 13; j_call: TRBJ2-5; d_call: .; cdr3_nt: TGTGCCAGCAGTACCAGGGTAGAGGAGACCCAGTACTTC; cdr3_aa: CASSTRVEETQYF
v_call: TRBV5-1; clone_size: .; cdr3_length: 16; j_call: TRBJ2-7; d_call: .; cdr3_nt: TGCGCCAGCAGTCACGGCAGGCAAGACCTAAGAGGGCAGCAGTACTTC; cdr3_aa: CASSHGRQDLRGQQYF
v_call: TRBV29-1; clone_size: .; cdr3_length: 14; j_call: TRBJ1-1; d_call: TRBD1; cdr3_nt: TGCAGCGAAAGCGCAGGGGGCCGGAACACTGAAGCTTTCTTT; cdr3_aa: CSESAGGRNTEAFF